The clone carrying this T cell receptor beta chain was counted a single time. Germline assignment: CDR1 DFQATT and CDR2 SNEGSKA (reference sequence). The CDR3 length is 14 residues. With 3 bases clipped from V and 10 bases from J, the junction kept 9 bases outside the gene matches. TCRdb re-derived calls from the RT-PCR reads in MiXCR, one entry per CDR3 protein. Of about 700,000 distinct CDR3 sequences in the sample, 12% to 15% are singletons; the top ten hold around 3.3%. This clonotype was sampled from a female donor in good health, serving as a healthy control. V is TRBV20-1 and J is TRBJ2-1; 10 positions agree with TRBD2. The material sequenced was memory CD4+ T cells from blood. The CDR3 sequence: CSASSSGRAGEQFF. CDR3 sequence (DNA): TGCAGTGCTAGTTCGAGCGGGAGGGCCGGGGAGCAGTTCTTC.